The 13 T cell receptor beta chains reported below all come from one sample, sequenced in a study of T cell changes during pregnancy in multiple sclerosis. Clones were read by immunoSEQ multiplex PCR, and TCRdb kept only the in-frame ones, dropping some. The data contain 49,000 or so clones, roughly nine tenths of them singletons. The source was CD4+ T cells from peripheral blood mononuclear cells, collected in the second trimester of pregnancy. These receptors were collected from a female donor in good health, enrolled as a control in a pregnancy study.

V usage is TRBV19 and J usage is TRBJ2-5; D possibly corresponds to TRBD1 (6 bases). The CDR3 loop spans 14 amino acids. The V end was cut by 5 bases, the J end by 5 bases, with 15 bases between. Per germline, CDR1 LNHDA and CDR2 SQIVND (reference sequence). This CDR3 is CASSQQGNGETQYF. For the CDR3, the DNA is TGTGCCAGTAGTCAACAGGGTAATGGGGAGACCCAGTACTTC.

The V and J genes are TRBV5-4 and TRBJ1-2, with D possibly being TRBD1 (5 bases). The length of the CDR3 is 15 residues. Trimming pared 5 bases from V and 0 bases from J, leaving 14 bases between. Germline values: CDR1 SGHNT, CDR2 YYREEE (reference sequence). The DNA of the CDR3 is TGTGCCAGCAGTTACGACAGATACCCTAACTATGGCTACACCTTC. Its protein product is CASSYDRYPNYGYTF.

This clone was seen just once. The chain uses TRBV5-1 and TRBJ2-5; 8 nucleotides agree with TRBD2. V shed 4 bases and J 4 bases; nucleotides not matched to a gene: 9. The germline V gene has CDR1 SGHRS and CDR2 YFSETQ. The CDR3 contains 15 residues. CDR3 nucleotides: TGCGCCAGCAGCACGGACCGGGGGGGCATAGAGACCCAGTACTTC. This codes for CASSTDRGGIETQYF.

This clone was observed a single time. Here the CDR3 reads CASSEGRGRVETQYF. The CDR3, as DNA: TGTGCCAGCAGTGAAGGCCGGGGAAGGGTAGAGACCCAGTACTTC. V and J are TRBV6-1 and TRBJ2-5, with D maybe TRBD2 (5 bases). The CDR3 sequence is 15 residues long. V lost 1 base to trimming and J lost 4 bases, with 13 bases between them. Germline CDR1 and CDR2: MNHNS and SASEGT.

The genes are TRBV7-2 and TRBJ2-5; 7 nucleotides align to TRBD1. Germline V lookup: CDR1 SGHTA, CDR2 FQGNSA. J gave up 5 bases and V 5 bases, and 5 bases lay outside the gene matches. CDR3 length: 13 residues. The CDR3 here is CASSNRGRETQYF. CDR3 bases: TGTGCCAGCAGCAACAGGGGCCGGGAGACCCAGTACTTC.

The chain links TRBV6-5 to TRBJ2-7, with 7 bases identical to TRBD2. Germline CDR1 and CDR2: MNHEY and SVGAGI. The CDR3 length is 15 residues. The V and J ends lost 2 bases and 3 bases, in that order; junction bases with no gene match: 7. CDR3 residues: CASSYGPSGRYEQYF. The CDR3 DNA reads as TGTGCCAGCAGTTACGGCCCTAGCGGTCGCTACGAGCAGTACTTC.

A note on this clone: Other DNA sequences from this sample encode an identical CDR3 as well. This chain links TRBV5-6 with TRBJ1-1; D remains ambiguous. Germline assignment: CDR1 SGHDT and CDR2 YYEEEE. Trimming cost V 0 bases and J 1 base, with 4 bases left between them. The CDR3 runs to 13 residues. The CDR3 reads CASSLARNTEAFF. DNA for the CDR3: TGTGCCAGCAGCTTGGCGCGGAACACTGAAGCTTTCTTT.

V usage is TRBV10-3 and J usage is TRBJ2-1; 9 nucleotides match TRBD2. The ends lost 0 bases at V and 7 bases at J; junction bases unmatched: 10. This CDR3 spans 17 amino acids. Per germline, CDR1 ENHRY and CDR2 SYGVKD. The CDR3 coding sequence is TGTGCCATCAGTGAGTCGATTTTGACTAGCGGCTTGAATGAGCAGTTCTTC. This sequence encodes CAISESILTSGLNEQFF.

V is TRBV6-5 and J is TRBJ1-6; 11 positions agree with TRBD1. Looked up from germline, CDR1 is MNHEY and CDR2 is SVGAGI. J lost 14 bases, V lost 6 bases, and 9 bases had no gene match. The CDR3 has 14 amino acids. The CDR3 DNA reads TGTGCCAGCAGAACCGGGACAGGGGGTTGGGCCCTCCACTTT. Translating gives CASRTGTGGWALHF.

V is TRBV5-6 and J is TRBJ1-2; D is perhaps TRBD1 (6 bases). V dropped 3 bases and J dropped 4 bases, with 13 bases sitting between them. Germline CDR1 SGHDT, CDR2 YYEEEE. The CDR3 has 14 residues. The DNA of the CDR3 is TGTGCCAGCAGCTCATACCACAGGGCCTATGGCTACACCTTC. As protein: CASSSYHRAYGYTF.

The rearrangement links TRBV15 to TRBJ2-1, with 9 bases that match TRBD1. V lost 4 bases and J lost 4; bases outside the gene matches: 8. CDR1 and CDR2 from the germline V gene are LNHNV and YYDKDF (reference sequence). The CDR3 runs 16 residues. The CDR3 nucleotides are TGTGCCACCAGCACCCTGGGCGGGACAGGGTACAATGAGCAGTTCTTC. It encodes CATSTLGGTGYNEQFF.

DNA of the CDR3: TGCGCCAGCAGCCAAGATTATAGGGGTTTCCAAGAGACCCAGTACTTC. Amino acids: CASSQDYRGFQETQYF. The V gene is TRBV4-3, the J gene TRBJ2-5, with D possibly being TRBD1 (5 bases). The CDR3 loop spans 16 amino acids. Germline V gene sequence: CDR1 LGHNA, CDR2 YSLEER. Trimming stripped 0 bases from V and 1 base from J, with 12 bases between.

The rearrangement uses TRBV2 and TRBJ2-7; 8 nucleotides match TRBD2. With V trimmed by 6 bases and J by 2 bases, 6 bases remained unmatched. Germline-derived CDR1 and CDR2 are SNHLY and FYNNEI. The CDR3 length is 14 residues. The CDR3 coding sequence is TGTGCCAGCAGCAGACTAGCGAACGCCTACGAGCAGTACTTC. It codes for CASSRLANAYEQYF. Supplemented by reference TRBV2 and TRBJ2-7, the full variable domain reads EPEVTQTPSHQVTQMGQEVILRCVPISNHLYFYWYRQILGQKVEFLVSFYNNEISEKSEIFDDQFSVERPDGSNFTLKIRSTKLEDSAMYFCASSRLANAYEQYFGPGTRLTVT.